This TCR beta chain was sequenced during a study of OX40 agonist ivuxolimab in advanced cancers. Looking at the study overall: Three patients responded partially, comprising one with hepatocellular carcinoma and two with cutaneous melanoma. General observations from the study: At doses 0.1 to 3.0 mg/kg, CD4+ and CD8+ clones expanded.

Patients with autoimmune history or systemic immunosuppression were excluded. Sequencing used immunoSEQ multiplex PCR; TCRdb keeps in-frame clones, though not all of them. The sample lists roughly 48,000 clones; about 88% were seen once. This clone appeared a few times. What it binds is unknown. The CDR3 covers 13 residues. Germline CDR1 reads LNHDA; CDR2 reads SQIVND (reference sequence). V shed 10 bases and J shed 0 bases, with 13 bases lying between them. This receptor was taken from an adult with an advanced solid tumor such as melanoma, head and neck, liver or kidney cancer. The sample here was CD4+ or CD8+ T cells sorted from blood, taken in a trial of the OX40 agonist ivuxolimab. The chain carries TRBV19 and TRBJ2-7; D remains unclear. This chain's CDR3 is CATRPPSSYEQYF. DNA for the CDR3: TGTGCCACCCGACCCCCTTCCTCCTACGAGCAGTACTTC.